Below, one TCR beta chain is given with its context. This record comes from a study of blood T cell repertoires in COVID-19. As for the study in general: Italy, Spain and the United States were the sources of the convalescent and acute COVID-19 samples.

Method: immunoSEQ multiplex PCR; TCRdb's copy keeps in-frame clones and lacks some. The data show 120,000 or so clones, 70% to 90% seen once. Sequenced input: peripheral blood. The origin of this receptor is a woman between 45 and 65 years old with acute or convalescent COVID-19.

The CDR3 protein is CASSLGYASGSRDEQFF. The CDR3 bases are TGTGCCAGCAGCTTAGGCTACGCTAGCGGGAGTAGGGATGAGCAGTTCTTC. The rearrangement joins TRBV7-8 to TRBJ2-1; TRBD2 matches at 10 bases. CDR1 and CDR2 (germline): SGHVS, FQNEAQ. The CDR3 extends over 17 amino acids. The V gene end was trimmed by 1 base and the J gene end by 8 bases; junction bases not matched to a gene: 11.